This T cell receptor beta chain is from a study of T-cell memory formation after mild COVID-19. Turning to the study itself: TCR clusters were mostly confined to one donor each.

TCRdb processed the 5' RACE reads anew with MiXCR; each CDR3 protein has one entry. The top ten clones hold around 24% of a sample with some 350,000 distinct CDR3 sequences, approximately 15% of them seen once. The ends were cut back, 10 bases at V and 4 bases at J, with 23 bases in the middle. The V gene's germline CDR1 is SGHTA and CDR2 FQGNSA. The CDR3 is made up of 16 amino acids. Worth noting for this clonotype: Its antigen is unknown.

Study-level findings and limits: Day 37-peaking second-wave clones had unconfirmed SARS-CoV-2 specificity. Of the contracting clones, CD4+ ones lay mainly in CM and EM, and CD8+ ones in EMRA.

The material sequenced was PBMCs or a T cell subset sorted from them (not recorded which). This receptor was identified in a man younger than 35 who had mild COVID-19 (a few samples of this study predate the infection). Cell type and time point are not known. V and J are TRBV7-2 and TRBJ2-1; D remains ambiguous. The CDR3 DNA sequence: TGTGCCATCATTCGGTCGGCTCGCCAGAGGTACAATGAGCAGTTCTTC. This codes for CAIIRSARQRYNEQFF.